This is a list of T cell receptor beta chains from one sample in a study of cytomegalovirus exposure and HLA in healthy donors. Assay: immunoSEQ multiplex PCR; the TCRdb copy retains only in-frame clones and omits some. The sample yields under 400,000 clones, 80% to 90% seen once. The sequencing sample was made of PBMCs. These TCRs come from a woman aged 18-29 years in good health and CMV-seronegative. Both conserved end residues are part of each CDR3. D genes are given only for firm matches. Expanded clones are given a class, and other clones once, few, many or no size at all.

size: -; J: TRBJ2-3; D: TRBD2; V: TRBV5-1; CDR3: CASSALLGLAGTDTQYF; DNA: TGCGCCAGCAGCGCGTTATTGGGACTAGCGGGCACAGATACGCAGTATTTT
size: -; J: TRBJ1-1; D: TRBD1; V: TRBV6-5; CDR3: CASRAWDRGDTEAFF; DNA: TGTGCCAGCAGGGCCTGGGACAGGGGGGACACTGAAGCTTTCTTT
size: few; J: TRBJ2-7; D: TRBD1; V: TRBV30; CDR3: CAWGQGNEQYF; DNA: TGTGCCTGGGGACAGGGCAACGAGCAGTACTTC
size: -; J: TRBJ1-2; D: TRBD1; V: TRBV29-1; CDR3: CSVSGTGGWDGYTF; DNA: TGCAGCGTTTCCGGGACAGGGGGCTGGGATGGCTACACCTTC
size: -; J: TRBJ2-2; D: -; V: TRBV18; CDR3: CASSPGDGELFF; DNA: TGTGCCAGCTCACCGGGCGACGGGGAGCTGTTTTTT
size: -; J: TRBJ2-7; D: -; V: TRBV28; CDR3: CASSEQVPSSYEQYF; DNA: TGTGCCAGCAGCGAACAGGTTCCGAGCTCCTACGAGCAGTACTTC
size: -; J: TRBJ2-1; D: -; V: TRBV27; CDR3: CASSFQGFVNEQFF; DNA: TGTGCCAGCAGTTTTCAGGGATTCGTAAATGAGCAGTTCTTC
size: few; J: TRBJ2-5; D: TRBD2; V: TRBV9; CDR3: CASSVLAGRETQYF; DNA: TGTGCCAGCAGCGTTCTAGCGGGTCGGGAGACCCAGTACTTC
size: -; J: TRBJ2-5; D: -; V: TRBV5-1; CDR3: CASSPRGFSGKETQYF; DNA: TGCGCCAGCAGCCCCCGGGGGTTTTCCGGGAAAGAGACCCAGTACTTC
size: -; J: TRBJ1-3; D: TRBD1; V: TRBV7-9; CDR3: CASSWRRDSKGNTIYF; DNA: TGTGCCAGCAGCTGGAGGCGGGACAGCAAAGGAAACACCATATATTTT
size: -; J: TRBJ2-4; D: -; V: TRBV28; CDR3: CASSGRGYRQQNIQYF; DNA: TGTGCCAGCAGTGGTAGGGGATATAGACAGCAAAACATTCAGTACTTC
size: -; J: TRBJ1-2; D: TRBD1; V: TRBV5-1; CDR3: CASYDRASYGYTF; DNA: TGCGCCAGCTACGACAGGGCCTCATATGGCTACACCTTC
size: -; J: TRBJ2-1; D: TRBD2; V: TRBV14; CDR3: CASRGDSGSRYNEQFF; DNA: TGTGCCAGCAGAGGGGATAGCGGGAGCAGGTACAATGAGCAGTTCTTC
size: -; J: TRBJ2-2; D: -; V: TRBV7-2; CDR3: CASSLSRVGAGELFF; DNA: TGTGCCAGCAGCTTATCACGGGTAGGAGCCGGGGAGCTGTTTTTT
size: -; J: TRBJ1-1; D: -; V: TRBV30; CDR3: CAWMLGGNTEAFF; DNA: TGTGCCTGGATGTTGGGGGGAAACACTGAAGCTTTCTTT
size: once; J: TRBJ2-2; D: TRBD1; V: TRBV4-1; CDR3: CASTDRGINTGELFF; DNA: TGCGCCAGCACCGACAGGGGCATTAACACCGGGGAGCTGTTTTTT
size: -; J: TRBJ2-7; D: TRBD2; V: TRBV5-1; CDR3: CASSLEFLAGAEQYF; DNA: TGCGCCAGCAGCTTGGAATTCCTAGCGGGAGCTGAGCAGTACTTC
size: -; J: TRBJ1-4; D: -; V: TRBV19; CDR3: CASSSDGGEKLFF; DNA: TGTGCCAGTAGTTCTGACGGAGGTGAAAAACTGTTTTTT
size: -; J: TRBJ1-1; D: -; V: TRBV6-1; CDR3: CASRDNQNTEAFF; DNA: TGTGCCAGCAGGGACAACCAGAACACTGAAGCTTTCTTT
size: -; J: TRBJ2-1; D: TRBD2; V: TRBV5-1; CDR3: CASSQPLGTSVDKQFF; DNA: TGCGCCAGCAGCCAGCCGCTCGGGACTAGCGTGGATAAGCAGTTCTTC
size: -; J: TRBJ2-6; D: -; V: TRBV5-4; CDR3: CASSRRGAGANVLTF; DNA: TGTGCCAGCAGCCGCCGCGGGGCGGGGGCCAACGTCCTGACTTTC
size: -; J: TRBJ2-7; D: -; V: TRBV7-9; CDR3: CASSGDSYEQYF; DNA: TGTGCCAGCAGCGGCGACAGCTACGAGCAGTACTTC
size: -; J: TRBJ2-3; D: -; V: TRBV19; CDR3: CASSLDRSSTDTQYF; DNA: TGTGCCAGTAGTCTCGACAGGTCCTCCACAGATACGCAGTATTTT
size: -; J: TRBJ2-7; D: TRBD2; V: TRBV2; CDR3: CASCLAGGSYEQYF; DNA: TGTGCCAGCTGTCTAGCGGGAGGCTCCTACGAGCAGTACTTC
size: -; J: TRBJ2-7; D: -; V: TRBV21-1; CDR3: CASSKEFRDSEQYF; DNA: TGTGCCAGCAGCAAAGAGTTCCGGGACAGCGAGCAGTACTTC
size: -; J: TRBJ2-2; D: TRBD2; V: TRBV9; CDR3: CASSVARGANTGELFF; DNA: TGTGCCAGCAGCGTCGCGCGGGGGGCGAACACCGGGGAGCTGTTTTTT
size: -; J: TRBJ1-1; D: -; V: TRBV14; CDR3: CASSQTSGPLGAFF; DNA: TGTGCCAGCAGCCAAACTTCAGGTCCGCTCGGAGCTTTCTTT
size: -; J: TRBJ2-1; D: TRBD1; V: TRBV13; CDR3: CASSCRDREMNEQFF; DNA: TGTGCCAGCAGCTGCCGGGACAGGGAGATGAATGAGCAGTTCTTC
size: -; J: TRBJ2-4; D: TRBD1; V: TRBV5-1; CDR3: CASSPETGTVAKNIQYF; DNA: TGCGCCAGCAGCCCGGAGACCGGGACAGTAGCCAAAAACATTCAGTACTTC
size: -; J: TRBJ2-7; D: -; V: TRBV5-6; CDR3: CASSESRLNPSQYF; DNA: TGTGCCAGCAGCGAAAGCCGTCTGAATCCCTCGCAGTACTTC
size: -; J: TRBJ1-1; D: TRBD1; V: TRBV27; CDR3: CASSSDRGKGNTEAFF; DNA: TGTGCCAGCAGTTCCGACAGGGGAAAAGGGAACACTGAAGCTTTCTTT
size: -; J: TRBJ2-7; D: TRBD2; V: TRBV5-1; CDR3: CASSRDTAGVGEQYF; DNA: TGCGCCAGCAGTCGAGACACAGCGGGAGTCGGCGAGCAGTACTTC
size: -; J: TRBJ2-2; D: -; V: TRBV19; CDR3: CASSTGTYTGELFF; DNA: TGTGCCAGTAGTACCGGGACTTACACCGGGGAGCTGTTTTTT
size: -; J: TRBJ2-3; D: -; V: TRBV6-6; CDR3: CASSYSAGVSTDTQYF; DNA: TGTGCCAGCAGTTACTCGGCAGGGGTGAGCACAGATACGCAGTATTTT
size: -; J: TRBJ2-2; D: TRBD2; V: TRBV27; CDR3: CASQGLAGVDGGELFF; DNA: TGTGCCAGCCAGGGACTAGCGGGGGTAGATGGCGGGGAGCTGTTTTTT
size: once; J: TRBJ2-1; D: TRBD2; V: TRBV7-2; CDR3: CASSLGTSGRPTYNEQFF; DNA: TGTGCCAGCAGCTTAGGGACTAGCGGGAGGCCCACCTACAATGAGCAGTTCTTC
size: -; J: TRBJ2-2; D: -; V: TRBV7-3; CDR3: CASSSFSGANTGELFF; DNA: TGTGCCAGCAGCTCCTTTAGCGGAGCGAACACCGGGGAGCTGTTTTTT
size: few; J: TRBJ2-7; D: -; V: TRBV4-1; CDR3: CASSQGQGAEQYF; DNA: TGCGCCAGCAGCCAAGGGCAGGGTGCCGAGCAGTACTTC
size: -; J: TRBJ2-7; D: -; V: TRBV4-1; CDR3: CASSQDIRYEQYF; DNA: TGCGCCAGCAGCCAAGATATCCGGTACGAGCAGTACTTC
size: -; J: TRBJ2-7; D: -; V: TRBV7-6; CDR3: CASSLRTGSSYEQYF; DNA: TGTGCCAGCAGCTTACGGACGGGGAGCTCCTACGAGCAGTACTTC
size: -; J: TRBJ1-2; D: -; V: TRBV18; CDR3: CASSSRRGAPDSLYGYTF; DNA: TGTGCCAGCTCCTCGAGGCGCGGGGCTCCTGACTCTCTTTATGGCTACACCTTC
size: few; J: TRBJ2-2; D: TRBD1; V: TRBV27; CDR3: CASSLDRGTGELFF; DNA: TGTGCCAGCAGTTTAGACAGGGGCACCGGGGAGCTGTTTTTT
size: -; J: TRBJ2-7; D: TRBD1; V: TRBV18; CDR3: CASSPTRDRVYEQYF; DNA: TGTGCCAGCTCACCAACCCGGGACAGGGTCTACGAGCAGTACTTC